The sequence of this TCR beta chain was determined in a study of breast tumors, draining lymph nodes, adjacent tissues. With regard to this clonotype: Antigen specificity is unknown.

Study-wide results and limits: Tumor repertoires ranked between lymph nodes and nontumor tissue in diversity, with V and J gene preferences.

TCRdb re-called the multiplex PCR reads through MiXCR, storing one row per CDR3 protein. The sample gives over 60,000 distinct CDR3 sequences, less than 60% of which show up once; roughly 20% is in the top ten. The CDR3 is 16 residues long. Trimming took 1 base from V and 0 from J, leaving 11 bases between them. Germline CDR1 reads SGHTA; CDR2 reads FQGNSA. The specimen sequenced was breast tumor tissue. This chain uses TRBV7-2 with TRBJ2-3; TRBD2 is a possible D gene (6 bases). This receptor was taken from a female donor with breast cancer. Some clones in this sample may be carry-over from other donors' samples. The CDR3 loop is CASSLDLTRSTDTQYF. CDR3 in DNA: TGTGCCAGCAGCTTAGACCTGACTAGAAGCACAGATACGCAGTATTTT.